The T cell receptor beta chain described here comes from a study of CD8+ T cells in alopecia areata. As for the study in general: Twice a day, 5 to 10 mg of oral tofacitinib was administered to treated patients.

Isolated RNA was reverse transcribed into cDNA used as the sequencing template. Sequencing was performed with immunoSEQ multiplex PCR; in TCRdb, only in-frame clones are kept and a portion is missing. The sample includes just over 150,000 clones, 55% to 75% of them seen just once. Regarding treatment: oral pan-JAK inhibitor, 5-10 mg twice daily. With 2 bases removed from V and 2 bases from J, the gap between germline ends came to 9 bases. CDR3 length: 13 amino acids. From germline, CDR1 is GTSNPN and CDR2 SVGIG (reference sequence). The origin of this receptor is a human donor with alopecia areata. The chain uses TRBV30 and TRBJ2-5, with a possible D match to TRBD1 (6 bases). The sequencing here drew on CD4+ T cells sorted from blood, taken at week 4, from a patient treated with tofacitinib. The CDR3 coding sequence is TGTGCCTGGAGTACACAGGGACAAGAGACCCAGTACTTC. Protein product: CAWSTQGQETQYF.